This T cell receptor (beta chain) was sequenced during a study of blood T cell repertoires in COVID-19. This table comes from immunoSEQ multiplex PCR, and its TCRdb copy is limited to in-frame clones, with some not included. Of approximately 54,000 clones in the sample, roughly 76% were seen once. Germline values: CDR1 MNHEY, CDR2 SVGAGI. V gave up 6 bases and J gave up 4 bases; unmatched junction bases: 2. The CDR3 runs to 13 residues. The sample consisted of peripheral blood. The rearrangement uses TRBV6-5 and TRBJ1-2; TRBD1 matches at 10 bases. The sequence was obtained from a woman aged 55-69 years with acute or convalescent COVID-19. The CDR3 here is CASRTGGTYGYTF. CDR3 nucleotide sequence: TGTGCCAGCAGGACAGGGGGCACCTATGGCTACACCTTC.